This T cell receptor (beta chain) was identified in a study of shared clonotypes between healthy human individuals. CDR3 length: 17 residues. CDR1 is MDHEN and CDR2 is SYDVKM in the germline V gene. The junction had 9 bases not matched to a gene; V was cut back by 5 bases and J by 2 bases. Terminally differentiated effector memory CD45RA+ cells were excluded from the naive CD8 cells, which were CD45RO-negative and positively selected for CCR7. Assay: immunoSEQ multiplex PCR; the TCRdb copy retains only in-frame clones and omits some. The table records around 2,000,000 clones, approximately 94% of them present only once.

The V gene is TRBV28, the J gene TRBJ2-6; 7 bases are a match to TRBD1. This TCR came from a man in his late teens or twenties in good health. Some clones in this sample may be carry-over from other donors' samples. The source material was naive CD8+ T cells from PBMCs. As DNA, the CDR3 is TGTGCCAGCAGTCCCCGACAGGGACCCCCTGGGGCCAACGTCCTGACTTTC. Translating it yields CASSPRQGPPGANVLTF.